This T cell receptor (beta chain) was recovered during a study of technical replicates of blood from a handful of donors. This table comes from immunoSEQ multiplex PCR, and its TCRdb copy is limited to in-frame clones, with some not included. The profile shows about 100,000 clones, 96% of them singletons. The TCR comes from a human donor in good health. Sequenced input: T cells isolated from PBMCs.

CDR3 residues: CASSSGQGNTEQYF. DNA of the CDR3: TGTGCCAGCAGTTCCGGACAGGGTAACACCGAGCAGTACTTC. The chain has TRBV28 and TRBJ2-7; 8 bases line up with TRBD1. Germline V CDR1 and CDR2: MDHEN, SYDVKM. V dropped 4 bases and J dropped 6; count of bases not matched to a gene: 8. This CDR3 has 14 amino acids.